These 19 T cell receptor beta chains originate from one sample sequenced in a study of shared clonotypes between healthy human individuals. The assay was immunoSEQ multiplex PCR, and TCRdb's table has in-frame clones only and misses some. In the table there are over a million clones, roughly 96% of which are singletons. Sequencing was carried out using naive CD4+ T cells sorted from blood. Subset described: CD45RA+ positively selected. These receptors all stem from a man aged 30-40 years in good health.

The gene calls are TRBV9 and TRBJ2-6, with 9 bases identical to TRBD2. The CDR3 is 17 residues long. Germline assignment: CDR1 SGDLS and CDR2 YYNGEE. V lost 4 bases and J lost 4; bases outside the gene matches: 9. The CDR3 is CASSPKAGGLGANVLTF. In DNA form, the CDR3 reads TGTGCCAGCAGCCCAAAAGCGGGAGGTTTGGGGGCCAACGTCCTGACTTTC. The full variable domain, rest sourced from reference TRBV9 and TRBJ2-6, is DSGVTQTPKHLITATGQRVTLRCSPRSGDLSVYWYQQSLDQGLQFLIQYYNGEERAKGNILERFSAQQFPDLHSELNLSSLELGDSALYFCASSPKAGGLGANVLTFGAGSRLTVL.

This chain links TRBV19 with TRBJ2-2, with TRBD1 as a possible D gene (5 bases). Germline V gene sequence: CDR1 LNHDA, CDR2 SQIVND (reference sequence). The CDR3 runs 14 residues. Trimming stripped 4 bases from V and 6 bases from J, with 12 bases between. The CDR3 DNA is TGTGCCAGTAGTAAGGGGTTGAGGTCCGGGGAGCTGTTTTTT. Translated: CASSKGLRSGELFF.

The gene calls are TRBV5-1 and TRBJ2-3; 7 positions match TRBD1. CDR1 is SGHRS, CDR2 YFSETQ, per germline. The CDR3 has 16 amino acids. V shed 0 bases, J shed 4 bases, and the junction held 8 bases outside the gene matches. This CDR3 is CASSLAFSGGSDTQYF. CDR3 nucleotide sequence: TGCGCCAGCAGCTTGGCCTTTTCAGGGGGATCAGATACGCAGTATTTT.

The chain joins TRBV18 to TRBJ2-1, with TRBD1 matching 11 bases. The CDR3 totals 16 residues. Looked up from germline, CDR1 is KGHSH and CDR2 is LQKENI. Germline trimming cut 2 bases from V and 7 bases from J; bases unmatched to any gene: 7. The CDR3 sequence: CASSPYGTGGRNEQFF. CDR3 DNA sequence: TGTGCCAGCTCACCATATGGGACAGGGGGTCGTAATGAGCAGTTCTTC. The variable domain in full, with the rest retrieved from reference TRBV18 and TRBJ2-1, is NAGVMQNPRHLVRRRGQEARLRCSPMKGHSHVYWYRQLPEEGLKFMVYLQKENIIDESGMPKERFSAEFPKEGPSILRIQQVVRGDSAAYFCASSPYGTGGRNEQFFGPGTRLTVL.

Details on this clone: The sample has other DNA sequences that encode this CDR3 too. The genes are TRBV28 and TRBJ2-7; D remains ambiguous. Deletions cut 6 bases from V and 4 bases from J, with 10 bases between. The CDR3 runs 12 residues. The germline V gene has CDR1 MDHEN and CDR2 SYDVKM. CDR3: CASSVGPYEQYF. In DNA, the CDR3 is TGTGCCAGCAGCGTCGGGCCGTACGAGCAGTACTTC.

This clone was recorded only once. The CDR3, as DNA: TGCAGCGTTGAAAACAATCGGGGGGGGATTGGCTATGGCTACACCTTC. Translated: CSVENNRGGIGYGYTF. The rearrangement uses TRBV29-1 and TRBJ1-2; D perhaps matches TRBD1 (5 bases). The germline V and J ends were trimmed by 2 bases and 4 bases, with 20 bases remaining between them. Germline loops: CDR1 SQVTM, CDR2 ANQGSEA. The CDR3 runs to 16 residues. The variable domain in full, completed from reference TRBV29-1 and TRBJ1-2, reads SAVISQKPSRDICQRGTSLTIQCQVDSQVTMMFWYRQQPGQSLTLIATANQGSEATYESGFVIDKFPISRPNLTFSTLTVSNMSPEDSSIYLCSVENNRGGIGYGYTFGSGTRLTVV.

The chain recombines TRBV5-1 with TRBJ2-7, with 9 bases that match TRBD2. From germline, CDR1 is SGHRS and CDR2 YFSETQ. J lost 1 base, V lost 4 bases, and 6 bases had no gene match. This CDR3 is 15 amino acids long. This chain's CDR3 is CASSQTSGGSYEQYF. CDR3 in DNA: TGCGCCAGCAGCCAGACTAGCGGAGGGTCCTACGAGCAGTACTTC. Full variable domain (outside the CDR3, taken from reference TRBV5-1 and TRBJ2-7): KAGVTQTPRYLIKTRGQQVTLSCSPISGHRSVSWYQQTPGQGLQFLFEYFSETQRNKGNFPGRFSGRQFSNSRSEMNVSTLELGDSALYLCASSQTSGGSYEQYFGPGTRLTVT.

The gene calls are TRBV5-1 and TRBJ1-1, with unresolved D. The CDR3 has 14 amino acids. The germline CDR1 and CDR2 sequences are SGHRS and YFSETQ. V was shortened by 6 bases and J by 0 bases, with 12 bases between the two germline ends. The chain's CDR3 is CASTSTSMNTEAFF. The CDR3 bases are TGCGCCAGCACTTCTACAAGCATGAACACTGAAGCTTTCTTT.

The chain combines TRBV15 with TRBJ2-1; D is possibly TRBD2 (5 bases). CDR1 and CDR2 (germline): LNHNV, YYDKDF (reference sequence). Trimming took off 1 base at V and 9 bases at J, with 10 bases between the two ends. This CDR3 is 13 amino acids long. CDR3 loop: CATSRVPSSEQFF. DNA of the CDR3: TGTGCCACCAGCAGAGTCCCTAGCAGTGAGCAGTTCTTC.

The V gene is TRBV7-2, the J gene TRBJ2-2; D remains unclear. The CDR3 has 14 residues. Trimming took off 5 bases at V and 0 bases at J, with 7 bases between the two ends. Germline CDR1 reads SGHTA; CDR2 reads FQGNSA. In DNA, the CDR3 is TGTGCCAGCAGCCCCGAGCCGAACACCGGGGAGCTGTTTTTT. It encodes CASSPEPNTGELFF.

The rearrangement links TRBV6-5 to TRBJ2-7; 8 nucleotides line up with TRBD1. V shed 6 bases, J shed 5 bases, and the junction held 6 bases outside the gene matches. Germline V gives CDR1 MNHEY, CDR2 SVGAGI. CDR3 size: 13 residues. CDR3 nucleotide sequence: TGTGCCAGCAGCTACAGGGGGGCGGACGAGCAGTACTTC. It codes for CASSYRGADEQYF.

The chain links TRBV9 to TRBJ1-1; D might be TRBD1 (5 bases). This CDR3 is built from 13 residues. The germline CDR1 and CDR2 sequences are SGDLS and YYNGEE. The V end was cut by 4 bases, the J end by 11 bases, with 18 bases between. The CDR3 sequence is CASSPRRGEDAFF. The CDR3 DNA reads as TGTGCCAGCAGCCCCAGGAGAGGGGAGGATGCTTTCTTT.

The rearrangement uses TRBV25-1 and TRBJ1-2; TRBD1 is a possible D gene (6 bases). CDR1 is MGHDK and CDR2 is SYGVNS in the germline V gene. Trimming cost V 1 base and J 7 bases, with 16 bases left between them. The CDR3 loop spans 15 amino acids. CDR3 DNA sequence: TGTGCCAGCAGTGAATGGCGCAGGGGAGAGGTTGGCTACACCTTC. This sequence encodes CASSEWRRGEVGYTF.

V gene TRBV18 combines with J gene TRBJ1-1; D may be TRBD1 (6 bases). The CDR3 consists of 15 residues. Trimming shortened V by 5 bases and J by 11 bases, and 24 bases separated the two germline ends. Germline lookup yields CDR1 KGHSH and CDR2 LQKENI. This chain's CDR3 is CASSEARAIQGLAFF. The CDR3 coding sequence is TGTGCCAGCTCAGAAGCACGGGCCATACAGGGTTTGGCTTTCTTT.

A word on this clone: The junction differs from germline at one of its ends, possibly a read error. The CDR3 coding sequence is TGCGCCAGCAGCCAAGGCCCACTAGGGGGAGAGGTCTACTTT. Protein product: CASSQGPLGGEVYF. This rearrangement joins TRBV4-3 to TRBJ1-1; tentatively, D is TRBD1 (6 bases). Looked up from germline, CDR1 is LGHNA and CDR2 is YSLEER. This CDR3 has 14 amino acids.

The rearrangement links TRBV9 to TRBJ2-6; a possible D gene is TRBD1 (6 bases). The CDR3 totals 17 residues. V lost 2 bases and J 1 base, leaving 13 bases between the germline ends. Germline V lookup: CDR1 SGDLS, CDR2 YYNGEE. The CDR3 loop is CASSVQPQGSGANVLTF. The CDR3 region has the DNA TGTGCCAGCAGCGTCCAGCCCCAGGGGTCTGGGGCCAACGTCCTGACTTTC.

The chain uses TRBV7-2 and TRBJ1-1; no clear D. Germline assignment: CDR1 SGHTA and CDR2 FQGNSA. The CDR3 covers 14 residues. Trimming left V 5 bases short and J 1 base short, with 11 bases between. The CDR3 DNA sequence: TGTGCCAGCAGCCTGACGGCGTCGAACACTGAAGCTTTCTTT. Translation: CASSLTASNTEAFF. The full variable domain, completed using reference TRBV7-2 and TRBJ1-1, is GAGVSQSPSNKVTEKGKDVELRCDPISGHTALYWYRQSLGQGLEFLIYFQGNSAPDKSGLPSDRFSAERTGGSVSTLTIQRTQQEDSAVYLCASSLTASNTEAFFGQGTRLTVV.

The chain employs TRBV5-1 and TRBJ1-1; D unclear. Germline assignment: CDR1 SGHRS and CDR2 YFSETQ. This CDR3 is built from 16 residues. V dropped 0 bases and J dropped 3 bases, with 15 bases sitting between them. CDR3 DNA: TGCGCCAGCAGCTTGGCGGGAACGGGTGGGTACACTGAAGCTTTCTTT. Protein sequence: CASSLAGTGGYTEAFF. Variable domain in full (rest from reference TRBV5-1 and TRBJ1-1): KAGVTQTPRYLIKTRGQQVTLSCSPISGHRSVSWYQQTPGQGLQFLFEYFSETQRNKGNFPGRFSGRQFSNSRSEMNVSTLELGDSALYLCASSLAGTGGYTEAFFGQGTRLTVV.

This rearrangement joins TRBV6-1 to TRBJ2-3, with 9 bases that match TRBD1. J lost 2 bases, V lost 6 bases, and 3 bases had no gene match. There are 14 residues in the CDR3. Germline CDR1 and CDR2: MNHNS and SASEGT. The CDR3 region is CASRDRGLTDTQYF. The CDR3 DNA reads TGTGCCAGCAGGGACAGGGGACTCACAGATACGCAGTATTTT.